This T cell receptor beta chain was documented in a study of radiotherapy plus CTLA-4 blockade in lung cancer. Study findings and constraints: Together with interferon-beta, which increased in serum after radiation, early dynamic changes in blood T cell clones were reportedly the best predictors of response. Peripheral blood showed expansion of tumor-derived TCR clones after radiotherapy and ipilimumab.

Of note for this clone: Its specificity is not known.

The table came from immunoSEQ multiplex PCR; TCRdb's copy has only in-frame clones and leaves some out. Of around 100,000 clones listed, approximately 80% are singletons. Receiving focal radiation plus CTLA-4 blockade with ipilimumab were patients who had chemo-refractory metastatic non-small-cell lung cancer. CDR3 length: 13 amino acids. The germline gives CDR1 LNHDA, CDR2 SQIVND (reference sequence). The germline V and J ends were trimmed by 2 bases and 3 bases, with 5 bases remaining between them. This sample comprised peripheral blood, obtained from a patient treated with radiotherapy plus ipilimumab. The clonotype was recovered from a human donor with non-small cell lung cancer that progressed on radiotherapy plus ipilimumab. Some clones in this sample may be carry-over from other donors' samples. The chain employs TRBV19 and TRBJ1-5, with D unresolved. The CDR3 DNA is TGTGCCAGTAGTATACAGTACAATCAGCCCCAGCATTTT. Translating gives CASSIQYNQPQHF.